This T cell receptor beta chain was obtained from a study of spatial heterogeneity in lung cancer. On the study more broadly: The library had UMIs, and each TCR and UMI pair averaged more than ten raw reads.

Unique molecular identifiers tagged every individual TCR cDNA molecule. TCRdb called the 5' RACE reads again in MiXCR, with one record for every CDR3 protein. This sample yields about 38,000 distinct CDR3 sequences, of which around 7.2% are seen a single time; 25% to 35% belongs to the top ten. This sample's time point: sample taken at primary tumor resection. The input material, whole RNA from tumor, nontumor lung or frozen PBMC, was sequenced unsorted. The donors comprised about 70 untreated early-stage non-small cell lung cancer patients. V was clipped by 5 bases and J by 0 bases, with 10 bases between them. Germline CDR1 is SGHVS and CDR2 is FNYEAQ. The CDR3 covers 14 residues. This clonotype was observed a few times. What it binds is not known. Points from the study as a whole: TCRs found ubiquitously expanded in tumor appeared in blood more at resection than at follow-up.

This sequence was found in a male donor with early-stage non-small cell lung cancer. The source material was PBMCs, sampled at surgery. The chain is built from TRBV7-6 and TRBJ2-5, with D unresolved. The CDR3 DNA sequence: TGTGCCAGCAGCCCGGAAACCTACCAAGAGACCCAGTACTTC. It is translated as CASSPETYQETQYF. Variable domain in full (rest from reference TRBV7-6 and TRBJ2-5): GAGVSQSPRYKVTKRGQDVALRCDPISGHVSLYWYRQALGQGPEFLTYFNYEAQQDKSGLPNDRFSAERPEGSISTLTIQRTEQRDSAMYRCASSPETYQETQYFGPGTRLLVL.